This T cell receptor beta chain stems from a study of CXCR3-negative and CXCR3-positive naive CD8 T cells. Study background: Every library held about 1.5 +/- 0.3 million TRB reads, and the total came to around 130 million. Findings and caveats of the study: Cryopreserved cells showed partially decreased CXCR3 expression, and most assays used fresh PBMCs.

The authors made the TRB cDNA libraries by 5' RACE using UMI labels. TCRdb reprocessed the 5' RACE reads; each CDR3 protein has one entry and no DNA is given. In all, the sample yields approximately 62,000 distinct CDR3 sequences. A word on this clonotype: Its antigen is not identified.

Per germline, CDR1 SNHLY and CDR2 FYNNEI. There are 14 residues in the CDR3. Triplicate sorts of some 310,000 cells per CD8+ subset. A CD45RO-CCR7+CD27+CD95- phenotype identified naive CD8+ T cells. The chain has TRBV2 and TRBJ2-3; the TCRdb call, TRBD1, lacks DNA for checking. Sample: naive CXCR3- CD8+ T cells from blood. The subset is: CD45RO-CCR7+CD27+CD95- naive CD8+ T cells lacking CXCR3 (TNR3-). This clonotype was obtained from a human donor in good health. Some clones in this sample may be carry-over from other donors' samples. CDR3: CASTPVLGMNTQYF.